This T cell receptor beta chain was found in a study of T cell responses to AZD1222 COVID-19 vaccine. CDR1 and CDR2 from the germline V gene are SGHTS and YDEGEE. Trimming took 2 bases from V and 0 from J, leaving 9 bases between them. The CDR3 spans 16 residues. The protocol was immunoSEQ multiplex PCR, while the TCRdb copy is restricted to in-frame clones and leaves out a portion. Altogether 150,000 to 160,000 clones are present, more than 75% being singletons, with the ten largest covering about 20%. The clonotype comes from an adult in good health. The chain recombines TRBV5-8 with TRBJ2-6; D gene ambiguous. Sequenced material: peripheral blood, taken on day 0 of AZD1222 vaccination. Here the CDR3 reads CASSLVFPSGANVLTF. DNA of the CDR3: TGTGCCAGCAGCTTAGTGTTCCCCTCTGGGGCCAACGTCCTGACTTTC.